Included here is one T cell receptor (beta chain) sequence, with context. The record originates from a study of blood T cell repertoires in COVID-19. Turning to the study itself: Samples taken during acute and convalescent COVID-19 were collected in the United States, Italy and Spain. T cells, B-cell-depleted T cells, or PBMCs provided the cDNA or gDNA that served as material.

Original handling: Amplification of reference gene primers was used by the study to estimate nucleated cell counts. Profiled with immunoSEQ multiplex PCR; TCRdb holds only in-frame clones, not every one. For V, J and clone size, that table is used; D and trimming come from the DNA. The sample lists 90,000 to 150,000 clones, roughly four fifths occurring once. CDR1 and CDR2 from the germline V gene are MNHNY and SVGAGI (reference sequence). CDR3 length equals 14 residues. V lost 2 bases, J lost 4 bases, and 11 bases lay in between. This chain connects TRBV6-6 to TRBJ1-1; TRBD1 is a possible D gene (5 bases). The sequencing input was peripheral blood. The receptor's source is a human donor in a cohort sampled during active COVID-19. In nucleotides, the CDR3 is TGTGCCAGCAGTTACGGGGGGGGGAGCACTGAAGCTTTCTTT. It yields the protein CASSYGGGSTEAFF.